This T cell receptor beta chain was captured in a study of CD8+ T cells in alopecia areata. The study's findings and limits: When scalp samples are sequenced, resident alphabeta T cells of normal skin are also captured.

About this clone: What it recognizes is unknown.

Extraction and reverse transcription of RNA yielded cDNA as the sequencing template. Generated by immunoSEQ multiplex PCR, the TCRdb table keeps only in-frame clones and is missing some. Among some 120,000 clones, roughly 61% were seen once, and the ten largest hold 4.5% to 5.5%. Trimming cost V 4 bases and J 2 bases, with 4 bases left between them. The germline gives CDR1 SGHTA, CDR2 FQGNSA. The CDR3 has 12 residues. This sample comprised CD4+ T cells sorted from blood, obtained at week 0. The gene calls are TRBV7-2 and TRBJ2-3; D is ambiguous. The receptor was derived from a human donor with alopecia areata. The CDR3 bases are TGTGCCAGCAGCTCTTACACAGATACGCAGTATTTT. Translating gives CASSSYTDTQYF.